The present TCR beta chain was sequenced within a study of Ad26.COV2.S vaccination and SARS-CoV-2 variants. Points from the study as a whole: Vaccine recipients showed a spike-specific TCR breadth that was higher than in placebo recipients. There was a possibility that the TCR breadth and depth analyses underestimated total T cell responses.

Treatment denoted: about 20 received Ad26.COV2.S at low or high dose, single or two shots; a few received placebo; per-sample allocation not given. Material that was analyzed had been drawn on day 63 after the first vaccine or placebo injection. Assay: immunoSEQ multiplex PCR; the TCRdb copy retains only in-frame clones and omits some. Altogether about 400,000 clones are present, about nine tenths being singletons, with the ten largest covering more than 3%. On this clone: Its antigen is unknown.

Germline-derived CDR1 and CDR2 are LNHDA and SQIVND (reference sequence). The CDR3 has 16 amino acids. The V end was cut by 3 bases, the J end by 0 bases, with 12 bases between. The source of this sequence is a person between 18 and 59 years old who received the Ad26.COV2.S COVID-19 vaccine or a placebo. The specimen was peripheral blood, collected in a trial of Ad26.COV2.S vaccine versus placebo. This chain uses TRBV19 with TRBJ1-5; D might be TRBD1 (6 bases). Here the CDR3 reads CASSMAGTHSNQPQHF. DNA of the CDR3: TGTGCCAGTAGTATGGCCGGGACACATAGCAATCAGCCCCAGCATTTT. The full variable domain, its missing parts supplied by reference TRBV19 and TRBJ1-5, is DGGITQSPKYLFRKEGQNVTLSCEQNLNHDAMYWYRQDPGQGLRLIYYSQIVNDFQKGDIAEGYSVSREKKESFPLTVTSAQKNPTAFYLCASSMAGTHSNQPQHFGDGTRLSIL.